This TCR beta chain was recorded in a study of lymphopenia after photon versus proton radiotherapy. In the case of this clone: Its antigen is not known.

The V gene's germline CDR1 is LNHDA and CDR2 SQIVND (reference sequence). This CDR3 region has 11 residues. Trimming shortened V by 4 bases and J by 7 bases, and 7 bases separated the two germline ends. The repertoire was sequenced with immunoSEQ multiplex PCR; TCRdb's copy has only in-frame clones and lacks some. The sample lists about 70,000 clones, 92% seen once, with about 2.2% in the top ten. Whole-study results and caveats: A bigger post-nadir fall in TCR diversity correlated inversely with survival time in deceased patients.

V usage is TRBV19 and J usage is TRBJ1-1; a possible D gene is TRBD1 (5 bases). This specimen was peripheral blood, taken from a patient treated with photon-based radiotherapy. This clonotype originated in a woman aged 40 to 50 with cholangiocarcinoma. The CDR3 sequence: CASSRTSEAFF. The CDR3, as DNA: TGTGCCAGTAGTAGGACAAGTGAAGCTTTCTTT.